This is a list of T cell receptor beta chains from one sample in a study of cytotoxic CD8 clonotypes in ibrutinib-treated CLL. Generated by immunoSEQ multiplex PCR, the TCRdb table keeps only in-frame clones and is missing some. Found here are 200,000 to 250,000 clones, roughly three quarters of them singletons; the top ten hold 5.9%. The specimen comprised PBMCs, sampled after 12 months of ibrutinib treatment. The receptors originated from a human donor with chronic lymphocytic leukemia. CDR3s include the opening cysteine and the closing phenylalanine or tryptophan. Fields, in order: D gene, J gene, clone size, V gene, CDR3 protein, CDR3 DNA. D genes are given only for firm matches. Clone size appears in some rows only: once, few, many, or a class for an expanded clone.

D gene: .; J gene: TRBJ2-2; clone size: .; V gene: TRBV6-5; CDR3 protein: CASSYSRLSNTGELFF; CDR3 DNA: TGTGCCAGCAGTTACTCGCGGCTATCGAACACCGGGGAGCTGTTTTTT
D gene: TRBD2; J gene: TRBJ2-7; clone size: once; V gene: TRBV19; CDR3 protein: CASSIDPSGLKTEQYF; CDR3 DNA: TGTGCCAGTAGTATAGACCCCTCGGGACTAAAAACCGAGCAGTACTTC
D gene: .; J gene: TRBJ1-2; clone size: .; V gene: TRBV25-1; CDR3 protein: CASSESGEEGYTF; CDR3 DNA: TGTGCCAGCAGTGAATCTGGCGAGGAGGGCTACACCTTC
D gene: .; J gene: TRBJ1-1; clone size: .; V gene: TRBV21-1; CDR3 protein: CASSIRDRNTEAFF; CDR3 DNA: TGTGCCAGCAGCATCCGGGACAGGAACACTGAAGCTTTCTTT
D gene: TRBD1; J gene: TRBJ1-5; clone size: .; V gene: TRBV7-2; CDR3 protein: CASSRPRTGGGFSNQPQHF; CDR3 DNA: TGTGCCAGCAGCCGCCCTAGGACAGGGGGGGGTTTTAGCAATCAGCCCCAGCATTTT
D gene: .; J gene: TRBJ2-3; clone size: once; V gene: TRBV6-5; CDR3 protein: CASGEADTQYF; CDR3 DNA: TGTGCCAGCGGGGAAGCAGATACGCAGTATTTT
D gene: .; J gene: TRBJ2-1; clone size: .; V gene: TRBV30; CDR3 protein: CAWTPVGFSYNEQFF; CDR3 DNA: TGTGCCTGGACCCCTGTGGGGTTTTCCTACAATGAGCAGTTCTTC
D gene: .; J gene: TRBJ2-2; clone size: .; V gene: TRBV5-4; CDR3 protein: CASSGAGRRPHTGELFF; CDR3 DNA: TGTGCCAGCAGCGGTGCGGGGAGACGGCCCCACACCGGGGAGCTGTTTTTT
D gene: .; J gene: TRBJ2-3; clone size: .; V gene: TRBV6-5; CDR3 protein: CASSYFPDTQYF; CDR3 DNA: TGTGCCAGCAGTTATTTTCCAGATACGCAGTATTTT
D gene: TRBD1; J gene: TRBJ2-3; clone size: .; V gene: TRBV28; CDR3 protein: CASSSPRGPTDTQYF; CDR3 DNA: TGTGCCAGCAGTTCACCAAGGGGGCCAACAGATACGCAGTATTTT
D gene: .; J gene: TRBJ1-2; clone size: .; V gene: TRBV6-6; CDR3 protein: CASSSQGRGYTF; CDR3 DNA: TGTGCCAGCAGTTCTCAAGGGAGAGGCTACACCTTC
D gene: .; J gene: TRBJ1-5; clone size: .; V gene: TRBV6-5; CDR3 protein: CASGRGGQPQHF; CDR3 DNA: TGTGCCAGCGGGAGGGGGGGACAGCCCCAGCATTTT
D gene: .; J gene: TRBJ2-3; clone size: .; V gene: TRBV2; CDR3 protein: CASSKGVGSADTQYF; CDR3 DNA: TGTGCCAGCAGTAAAGGGGTGGGCAGCGCAGATACGCAGTATTTT